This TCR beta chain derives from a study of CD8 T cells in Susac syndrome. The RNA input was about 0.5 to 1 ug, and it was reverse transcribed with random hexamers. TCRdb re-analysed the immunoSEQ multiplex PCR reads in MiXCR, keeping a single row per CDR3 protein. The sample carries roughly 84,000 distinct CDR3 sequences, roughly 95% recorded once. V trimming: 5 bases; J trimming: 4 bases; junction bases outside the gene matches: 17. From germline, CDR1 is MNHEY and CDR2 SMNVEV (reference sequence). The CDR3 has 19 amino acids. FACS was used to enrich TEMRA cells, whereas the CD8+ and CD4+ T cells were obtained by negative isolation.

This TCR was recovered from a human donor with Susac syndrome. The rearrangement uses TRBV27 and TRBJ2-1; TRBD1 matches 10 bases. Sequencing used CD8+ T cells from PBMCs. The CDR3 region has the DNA TGTGCCAGCAGTCCCCGGACAGGGGGGGCCGTTGGTATATACAATGAGCAGTTCTTC. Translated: CASSPRTGGAVGIYNEQFF.